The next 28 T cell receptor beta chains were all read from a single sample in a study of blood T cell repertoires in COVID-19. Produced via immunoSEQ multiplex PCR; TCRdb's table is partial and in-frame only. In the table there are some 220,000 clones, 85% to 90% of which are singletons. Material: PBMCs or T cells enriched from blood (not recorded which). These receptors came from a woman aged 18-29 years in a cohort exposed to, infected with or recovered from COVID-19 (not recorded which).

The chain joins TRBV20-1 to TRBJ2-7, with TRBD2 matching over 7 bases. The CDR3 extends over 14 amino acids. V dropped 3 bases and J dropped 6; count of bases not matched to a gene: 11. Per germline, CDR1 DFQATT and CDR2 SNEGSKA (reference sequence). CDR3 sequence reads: CSASASSGITEQYF. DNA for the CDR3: TGCAGTGCTAGTGCTTCCAGCGGGATAACCGAGCAGTACTTC.

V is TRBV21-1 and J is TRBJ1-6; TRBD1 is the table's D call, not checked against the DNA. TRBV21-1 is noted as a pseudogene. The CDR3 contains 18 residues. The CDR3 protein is CASSTTGGRSSYNSPLHF. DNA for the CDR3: TGTGCCAGCAGCACCACAGGGGGTAGGAGCTCCTATAATTCACCCCTCCACTTT.

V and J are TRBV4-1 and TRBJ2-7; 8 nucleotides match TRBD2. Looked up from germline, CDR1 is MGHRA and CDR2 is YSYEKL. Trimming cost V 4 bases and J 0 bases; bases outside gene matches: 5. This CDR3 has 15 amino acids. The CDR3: CASSRLLADSYEQYF. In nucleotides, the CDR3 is TGCGCCAGCAGCCGCCTACTAGCGGACTCCTACGAGCAGTACTTC.

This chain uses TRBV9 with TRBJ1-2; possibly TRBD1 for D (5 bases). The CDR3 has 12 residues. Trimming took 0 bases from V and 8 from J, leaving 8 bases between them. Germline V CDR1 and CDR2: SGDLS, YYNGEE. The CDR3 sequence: CASSVEGAGYTF. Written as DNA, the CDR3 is TGTGCCAGCAGCGTAGAAGGGGCCGGCTACACCTTC. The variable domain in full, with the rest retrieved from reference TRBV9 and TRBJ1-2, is DSGVTQTPKHLITATGQRVTLRCSPRSGDLSVYWYQQSLDQGLQFLIQYYNGEERAKGNILERFSAQQFPDLHSELNLSSLELGDSALYFCASSVEGAGYTFGSGTRLTVV.

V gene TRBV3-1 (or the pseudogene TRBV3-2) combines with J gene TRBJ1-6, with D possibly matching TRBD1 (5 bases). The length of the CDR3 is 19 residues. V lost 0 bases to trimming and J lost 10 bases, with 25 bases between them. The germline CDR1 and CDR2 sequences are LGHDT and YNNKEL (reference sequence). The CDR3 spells CASSQEDVGGKFGTSPLHF. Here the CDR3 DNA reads TGTGCCAGCAGCCAAGAGGACGTGGGGGGTAAGTTCGGTACCTCACCCCTCCACTTT.

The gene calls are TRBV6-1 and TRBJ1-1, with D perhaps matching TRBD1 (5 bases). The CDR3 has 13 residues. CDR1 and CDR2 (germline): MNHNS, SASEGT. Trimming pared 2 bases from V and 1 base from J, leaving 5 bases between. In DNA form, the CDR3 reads TGTGCCAGCAGTGAACAGGGGAACACTGAAGCTTTCTTT. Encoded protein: CASSEQGNTEAFF.

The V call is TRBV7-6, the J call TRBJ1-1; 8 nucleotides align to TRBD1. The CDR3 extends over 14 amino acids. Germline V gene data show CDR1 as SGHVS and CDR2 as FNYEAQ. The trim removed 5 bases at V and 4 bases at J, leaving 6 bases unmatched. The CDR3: CASSRTGMRTEAFF. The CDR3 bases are TGTGCCAGCAGCAGGACAGGGATGCGCACTGAAGCTTTCTTT. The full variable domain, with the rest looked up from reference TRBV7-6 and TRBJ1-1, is GAGVSQSPRYKVTKRGQDVALRCDPISGHVSLYWYRQALGQGPEFLTYFNYEAQQDKSGLPNDRFSAERPEGSISTLTIQRTEQRDSAMYRCASSRTGMRTEAFFGQGTRLTVV.

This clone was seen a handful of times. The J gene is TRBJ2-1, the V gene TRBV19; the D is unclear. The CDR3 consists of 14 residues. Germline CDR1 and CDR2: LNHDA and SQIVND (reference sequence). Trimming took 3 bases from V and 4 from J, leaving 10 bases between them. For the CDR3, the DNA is TGTGCCAGTAGTATCTTCTTTTTTTACAATGAGCAGTTCTTC. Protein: CASSIFFFYNEQFF.

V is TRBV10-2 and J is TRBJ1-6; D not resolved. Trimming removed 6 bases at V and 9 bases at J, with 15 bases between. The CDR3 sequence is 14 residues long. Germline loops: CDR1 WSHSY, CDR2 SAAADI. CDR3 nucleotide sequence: TGCGCCAGCAGGATCAAAAGTTTCGGTTCACCCCTCCACTTT. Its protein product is CASRIKSFGSPLHF.

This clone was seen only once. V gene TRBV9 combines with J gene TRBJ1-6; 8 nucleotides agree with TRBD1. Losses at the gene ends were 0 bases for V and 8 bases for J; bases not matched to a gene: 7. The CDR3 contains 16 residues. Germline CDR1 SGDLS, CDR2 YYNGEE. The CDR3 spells CASSVAAGGEYSPLHF. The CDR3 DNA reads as TGTGCCAGCAGCGTAGCGGCAGGGGGCGAGTATTCACCCCTCCACTTT.

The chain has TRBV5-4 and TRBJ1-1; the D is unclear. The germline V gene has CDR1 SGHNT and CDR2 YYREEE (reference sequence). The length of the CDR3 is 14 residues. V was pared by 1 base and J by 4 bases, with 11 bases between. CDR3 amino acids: CASSLNPPITEAFF. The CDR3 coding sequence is TGTGCCAGCAGCTTGAATCCCCCAATCACTGAAGCTTTCTTT.

The CDR3 region has the DNA TGTGCCATCAGTGAGGCACCGACAGGGTTTGGCGAGCAGTACTTC. Translating it yields CAISEAPTGFGEQYF. The rearrangement joins TRBV10-3 to TRBJ2-7; 7 bases map to TRBD1. Germline-derived CDR1 and CDR2 are ENHRY and SYGVKD. With 2 bases clipped from V and 6 bases from J, the junction kept 10 bases outside the gene matches. The CDR3 loop spans 15 amino acids.

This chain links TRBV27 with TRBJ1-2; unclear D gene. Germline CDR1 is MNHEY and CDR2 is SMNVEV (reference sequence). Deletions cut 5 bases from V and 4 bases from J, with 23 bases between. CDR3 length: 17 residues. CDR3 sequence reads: CASSPRAAQRRFYGYTF. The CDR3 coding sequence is TGTGCCAGCAGTCCCCGAGCGGCTCAAAGAAGATTCTATGGCTACACCTTC.

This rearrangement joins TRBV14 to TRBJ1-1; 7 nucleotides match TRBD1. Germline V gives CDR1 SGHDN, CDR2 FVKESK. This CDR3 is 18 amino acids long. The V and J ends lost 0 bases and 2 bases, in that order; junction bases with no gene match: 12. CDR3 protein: CASSQDKRQGTVNTEAFF. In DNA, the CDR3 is TGTGCCAGCAGCCAAGATAAACGTCAAGGGACAGTTAACACTGAAGCTTTCTTT.

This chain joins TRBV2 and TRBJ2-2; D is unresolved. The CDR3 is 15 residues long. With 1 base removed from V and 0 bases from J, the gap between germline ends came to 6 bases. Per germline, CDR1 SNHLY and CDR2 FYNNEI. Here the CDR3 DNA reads TGTGCCAGCAGTGAAGACTACGCGAACACCGGGGAGCTGTTTTTT. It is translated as CASSEDYANTGELFF.

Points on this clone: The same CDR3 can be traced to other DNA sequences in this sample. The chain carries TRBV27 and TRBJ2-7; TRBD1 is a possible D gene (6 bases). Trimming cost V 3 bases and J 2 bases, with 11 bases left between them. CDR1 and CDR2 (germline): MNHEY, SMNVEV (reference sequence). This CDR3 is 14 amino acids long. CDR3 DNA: TGTGCCAGCAGTTTGTCAGGGGCCACCTACGAGCAGTACTTC. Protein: CASSLSGATYEQYF.

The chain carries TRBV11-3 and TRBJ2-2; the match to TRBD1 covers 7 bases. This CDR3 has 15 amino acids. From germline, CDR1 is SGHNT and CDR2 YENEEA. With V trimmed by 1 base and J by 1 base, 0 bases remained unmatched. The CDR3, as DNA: TGTGCCAGCAGCTTAGGACAGGGGAACACCGGGGAGCTGTTTTTT. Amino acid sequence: CASSLGQGNTGELFF. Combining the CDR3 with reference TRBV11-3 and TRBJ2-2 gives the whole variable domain EAGVVQSPRYKIIEKKQPVAFWCNPISGHNTLYWYLQNLGQGPELLIRYENEEAVDDSQLPKDRFSAERLKGVDSTLKIQPAELGDSAVYLCASSLGQGNTGELFFGEGSRLTVL.

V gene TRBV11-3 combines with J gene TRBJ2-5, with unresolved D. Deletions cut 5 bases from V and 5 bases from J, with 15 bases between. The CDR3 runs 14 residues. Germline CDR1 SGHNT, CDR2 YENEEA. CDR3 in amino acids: CASSPPEEWETQYF. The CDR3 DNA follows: TGTGCCAGCAGCCCCCCAGAGGAATGGGAGACCCAGTACTTC.

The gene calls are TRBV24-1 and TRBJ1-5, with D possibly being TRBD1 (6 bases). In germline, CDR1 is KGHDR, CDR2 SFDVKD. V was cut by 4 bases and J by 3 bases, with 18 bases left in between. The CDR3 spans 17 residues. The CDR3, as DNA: TGTGCCACCAGTGACTCCGGGACACGGAACCTCAATCAGCCCCAGCATTTT. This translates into CATSDSGTRNLNQPQHF.

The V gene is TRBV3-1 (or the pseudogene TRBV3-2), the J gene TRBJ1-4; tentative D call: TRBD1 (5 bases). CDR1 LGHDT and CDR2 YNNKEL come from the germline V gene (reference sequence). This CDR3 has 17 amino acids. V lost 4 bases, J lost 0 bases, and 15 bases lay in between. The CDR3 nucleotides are TGTGCCAGCAGCCCCAGATTAGACAGTGCAACTAATGAAAAACTGTTTTTT. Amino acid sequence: CASSPRLDSATNEKLFF.

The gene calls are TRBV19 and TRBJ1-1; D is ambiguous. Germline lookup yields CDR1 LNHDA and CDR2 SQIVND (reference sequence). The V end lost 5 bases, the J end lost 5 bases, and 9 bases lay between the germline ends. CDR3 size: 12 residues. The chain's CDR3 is CASSPGRTEAFF. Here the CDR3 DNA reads TGTGCCAGTAGTCCCGGGAGGACTGAAGCTTTCTTT.

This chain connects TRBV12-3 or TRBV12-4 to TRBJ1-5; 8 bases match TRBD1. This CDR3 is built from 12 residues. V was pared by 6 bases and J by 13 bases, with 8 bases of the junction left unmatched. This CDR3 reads CASSLTGVTQHF. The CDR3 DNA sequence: TGTGCCAGCAGCCTGACAGGGGTAACTCAGCATTTT.

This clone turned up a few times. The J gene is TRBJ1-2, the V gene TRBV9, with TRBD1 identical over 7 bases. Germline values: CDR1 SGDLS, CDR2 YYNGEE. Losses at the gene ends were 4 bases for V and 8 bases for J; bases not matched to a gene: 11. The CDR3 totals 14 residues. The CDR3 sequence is CASSSQVTGTGYTF. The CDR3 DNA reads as TGTGCCAGCAGCTCCCAAGTGACAGGGACCGGCTACACCTTC.

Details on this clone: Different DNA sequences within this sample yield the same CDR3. CDR3 amino acids: CASSLGRGEQYF. The CDR3 DNA is TGTGCCAGCAGCTTAGGCAGGGGCGAGCAGTACTTC. The rearrangement uses TRBV13 and TRBJ2-7; D is possibly TRBD1 (6 bases). CDR1 and CDR2 from the germline V gene are PRHDT and FYEKMQ (reference sequence). The CDR3 has 12 residues. The ends were cut back, 0 bases at V and 6 bases at J, with 6 bases in the middle.

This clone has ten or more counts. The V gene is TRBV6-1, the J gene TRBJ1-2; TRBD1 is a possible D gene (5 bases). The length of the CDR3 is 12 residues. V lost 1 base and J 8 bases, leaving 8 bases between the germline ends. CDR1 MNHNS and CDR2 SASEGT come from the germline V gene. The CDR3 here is CASSEVGRGYTF. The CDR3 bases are TGTGCCAGCAGTGAAGTGGGGCGCGGCTACACCTTC.

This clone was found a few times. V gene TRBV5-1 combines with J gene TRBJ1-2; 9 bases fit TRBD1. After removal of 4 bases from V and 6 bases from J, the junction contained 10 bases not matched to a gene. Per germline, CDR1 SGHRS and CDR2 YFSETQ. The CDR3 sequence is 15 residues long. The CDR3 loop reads CASSLALGQGNGYTF. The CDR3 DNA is TGCGCCAGCAGCCTGGCCCTGGGACAGGGAAATGGCTACACCTTC.

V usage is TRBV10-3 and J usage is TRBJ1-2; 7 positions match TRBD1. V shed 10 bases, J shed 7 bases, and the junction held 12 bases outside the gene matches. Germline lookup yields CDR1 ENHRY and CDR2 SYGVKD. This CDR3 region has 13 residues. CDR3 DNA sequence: TGTGCCACCACAGGGGTAGGAGAGAGTGGCTACACCTTC. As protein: CATTGVGESGYTF.

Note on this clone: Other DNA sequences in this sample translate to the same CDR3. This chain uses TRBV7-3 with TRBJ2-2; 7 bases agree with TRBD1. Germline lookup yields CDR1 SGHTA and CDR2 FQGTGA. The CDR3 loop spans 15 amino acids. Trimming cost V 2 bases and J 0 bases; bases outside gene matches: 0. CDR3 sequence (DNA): TGTGCCAGCAGCTTACAGGGGGCGAACACCGGGGAGCTGTTTTTT. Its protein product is CASSLQGANTGELFF. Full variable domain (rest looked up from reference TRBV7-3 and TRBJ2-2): GAGVSQTPSNKVTEKGKYVELRCDPISGHTALYWYRQSLGQGPEFLIYFQGTGAADDSGLPNDRFFAVRPEGSVSTLKIQRTERGDSAVYLCASSLQGANTGELFFGEGSRLTVL.